The source of this T cell receptor beta chain is a study of shared clonotypes between healthy human individuals. The CDR3 is made up of 18 amino acids. Germline values: CDR1 LNHDA, CDR2 SQIVND (reference sequence). Trimming took 7 bases from V and 2 from J, leaving 26 bases between them. A deep-level run was used for the assay. Method: immunoSEQ multiplex PCR; TCRdb's copy keeps in-frame clones and lacks some. The sample carries around 350,000 clones, about 73% recorded once. Each of the donors was a healthy adult who was HIV-negative and had not had a recent acute infection or vaccination. Division of CD4+ cells produced a CD45RA+ naive subset and a CD45RA-negative memory subset.

The rearrangement uses TRBV19 and TRBJ1-2; tentative D call: TRBD1 (6 bases). The sequenced sample was memory CD4+ T cells sorted from blood. Subset described: CD45RA-negative fraction. The source is a man under 40 in good health. The DNA for the CDR3 is TGTGCCAGTACTCGGGGGATCGGACAGCCTGGGGGAAACTATGGCTACACCTTC. Protein: CASTRGIGQPGGNYGYTF.